This T cell receptor beta chain is from a study of T-cell memory formation after mild COVID-19. V was cut by 3 bases and J by 0 bases, with 9 bases left in between. The germline CDR1 and CDR2 sequences are MDHEN and SYDVKM. The CDR3 extends over 15 amino acids. This clonotype was seen a handful of times. TCR alpha and TCR beta cDNA libraries carrying sample barcodes and UMIs were produced by 5'RACE using constant-segment primers. MiXCR, applied by TCRdb to the 5' RACE reads, yields one record per CDR3 protein. The table lists about 560,000 distinct CDR3 sequences, roughly 17% of them singletons. The sequence was collected from an adult woman who had mild COVID-19 (a few samples of this study predate the infection). Cell type and time point are not known. The sequencing input was PBMCs or a T cell subset sorted from them (not recorded which). This sequence joins TRBV28 and TRBJ2-1; D gene unclear. Here the CDR3 DNA reads TGTGCCAGCAGTTTTCACGGAAACTCCTACAATGAGCAGTTCTTC. This encodes CASSFHGNSYNEQFF. Filled out from reference TRBV28 and TRBJ2-1, the complete variable domain reads DVKVTQSSRYLVKRTGEKVFLECVQDMDHENMFWYRQDPGLGLRLIYFSYDVKMKEKGDIPEGYSVSREKKERFSLILESASTNQTSMYLCASSFHGNSYNEQFFGPGTRLTVL.